The subject of this entry is one T cell receptor (beta chain). The target antigen is unknown. The sample belongs to a study of human CD8 memory T cell subsets. Production of TCR beta libraries used UMI-labeled 5' RACE as the method. With the 5' RACE reads reprocessed, TCRdb shows one record per CDR3 protein and no DNA. The listing records more than 6,000 distinct CDR3 sequences. Study results and limitations: A similarly high level of diversity characterized stem-like memory and precursor exhausted T cells, unlike effector memory cells.

It was CCR7+ PD-1+ TIGIT+ early memory CD8+ T cells with exhausted-like traits that constituted TPEX cells. Enrichment for total CD8+ T cells was performed by negative magnetic separation. This CDR3 has 15 residues. Germline CDR1 and CDR2: SGHTA and FQGTGA. The gene calls are TRBV7-3 and TRBJ2-7; TCRdb picks TRBD1, but there is no DNA to check that call. The TCR originated in a human donor in good health. Material for sequencing was CD8+ T cells from PBMCs. The CDR3 protein is CASSPPTGALYEQYF.